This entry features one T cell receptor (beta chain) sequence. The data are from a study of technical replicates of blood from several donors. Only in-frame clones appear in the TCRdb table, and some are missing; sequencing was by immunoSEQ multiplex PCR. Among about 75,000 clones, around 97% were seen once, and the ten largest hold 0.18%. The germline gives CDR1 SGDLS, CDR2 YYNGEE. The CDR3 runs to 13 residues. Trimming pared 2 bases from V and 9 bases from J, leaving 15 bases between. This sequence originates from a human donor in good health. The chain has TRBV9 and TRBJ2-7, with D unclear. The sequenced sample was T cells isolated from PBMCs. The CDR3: CASSVSAVAVQYF. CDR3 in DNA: TGTGCCAGCAGCGTGAGCGCCGTCGCTGTGCAGTACTTC.